A single sample gave rise to the 15 T cell receptor beta chains below, sequenced in a study of liver allograft versus peripheral blood T cells. Study as a whole: Repertoires from peripheral blood of liver transplant recipients were compared with those inside their transplanted livers.

TCRdb fed the reads into MiXCR, producing one record per CDR3 protein. This sample has over a thousand distinct CDR3 sequences, with over 12% found just once. These receptors were obtained from a human patient who had a liver transplant. Some of these T cells may belong to the graft donor.

This clonotype is termed medium-sized (0.01 to 0.1%). The V gene is TRBV24-1, the J gene TRBJ2-1; 10 bases are a match to TRBD1. Unmatched junction bases numbered 10, after V lost 12 bases and J lost 6 bases. CDR1 is KGHDR, CDR2 SFDVKD, per germline. This CDR3 is built from 14 residues. CDR3 DNA sequence: TGTGCCTCGAGTCGCGACAGGGGGCGCAATGAGCAGTTCTTC. This encodes CASSRDRGRNEQFF.

This clonotype qualifies as medium-sized. The J gene is TRBJ1-2, the V gene TRBV13; 8 bases agree with TRBD1. In germline, CDR1 is PRHDT, CDR2 FYEKMQ (reference sequence). V was clipped by 5 bases and J by 8 bases; unmatched bases: 10. There are 14 residues in the CDR3. The CDR3 nucleotides are TGTGCCAGCAGCCAGGGACAGGCCGCGCGGGGCTACACCTTC. Protein sequence: CASSQGQAARGYTF.

This clonotype is deemed medium-sized. This rearrangement joins TRBV7-2 to TRBJ2-3; D might be TRBD2 (6 bases). Germline V gene lookup returns CDR1 SGHTA and CDR2 FQGNSA. This CDR3 contains 17 residues. Trimming removed 2 bases from V and 0 bases from J, with 15 bases in between. The CDR3: CASSLSPTSPSTDTQYF. CDR3 DNA: TGTGCCAGCAGCTTATCCCCAACTAGCCCTAGCACAGATACGCAGTATTTT.

By frequency in the sample, this clonotype is large. V is TRBV6-1 and J is TRBJ1-2, with unresolved D. V gave up 2 bases and J gave up 9 bases, with 13 bases separating them. The CDR3 consists of 13 residues. The germline gives CDR1 MNHNS, CDR2 SASEGT. The CDR3: CASSELGKLSYTF. The DNA for the CDR3 is TGTGCCAGCAGTGAACTCGGAAAGCTGAGCTACACCTTC.

There are a few counts of this clonotype. The chain has TRBV2 and TRBJ2-7; D uncertain. Trimming left V 8 bases short and J 7 bases short, with 12 bases between. There are 11 residues in the CDR3. Germline CDR1 is SNHLY and CDR2 is FYNNEI. CDR3 DNA sequence: TGTGCCAGCGATACCTCTCGAGAGCAGTACTTC. Its translation: CASDTSREQYF.

Relative to its sample, this clonotype is medium-sized (0.01 to 0.1%). The rearrangement links TRBV19 to TRBJ1-2, with TRBD1 identical over 7 bases. V gave up 8 bases and J gave up 7 bases; unmatched junction bases: 10. Germline V gene sequence: CDR1 LNHDA, CDR2 SQIVND (reference sequence). The CDR3 has 13 amino acids. CDR3 sequence: CASRGQDHVGYTF. DNA for the CDR3: TGTGCCAGTCGCGGACAGGATCATGTTGGCTACACCTTC.

The table lists this clonotype with a few counts. The J gene is TRBJ2-2, the V gene TRBV27; D ambiguous. The CDR3 spans 13 residues. V lost 2 bases, J lost 3 bases, and 4 bases lay in between. In germline, CDR1 is MNHEY, CDR2 SMNVEV (reference sequence). This chain's CDR3 is CASSLGYTGELFF. CDR3 nucleotides: TGTGCCAGCAGTTTAGGGTACACCGGGGAGCTGTTTTTT.

This clonotype is judged large. The chain recombines TRBV5-6 with TRBJ1-5; D may be TRBD1 (6 bases). Germline V lookup: CDR1 SGHDT, CDR2 YYEEEE. The length of the CDR3 is 16 residues. V gave up 5 bases and J gave up 1 base, with 16 bases separating them. CDR3 region: CASRKQGWGSNQPQHF. The CDR3 region has the DNA TGTGCCAGCAGAAAACAGGGATGGGGGAGCAATCAGCCCCAGCATTTT.

The table lists this clonotype with a few counts. The V gene is TRBV19, the J gene TRBJ1-1; D remains ambiguous. The V gene's germline CDR1 is LNHDA and CDR2 SQIVND (reference sequence). The CDR3 runs to 12 residues. The CDR3 loop reads CASGRMNTEAFF. In DNA, the CDR3 is TGTGCTTCGGGTCGGATGAACACTGAAGCTTTCTTT.

The chain recombines TRBV12-3 or TRBV12-4 with TRBJ2-6, with 10 bases aligning to TRBD1. The CDR3 contains 17 residues. Losses at the gene ends were 6 bases for V and 0 bases for J; bases not matched to a gene: 5. As DNA, the CDR3 is TGTGCCAGCAGCGGGGGACAGGGGTTCTCTGGGGCCAACGTCCTGACTTTC. Translating gives CASSGGQGFSGANVLTF.

This chain joins TRBV3-1 and TRBJ2-3, with 8 bases lining up with TRBD2. The trim removed 6 bases at V and 1 base at J, leaving 6 bases unmatched. This CDR3 contains 15 residues. Germline CDR1 is LGHDT and CDR2 is YNNKEL (reference sequence). The CDR3 protein is CASSPSLAGTDTQYF. The CDR3 DNA sequence: TGTGCCAGCAGTCCCTCACTAGCGGGCACAGATACGCAGTATTTT.

Concerning this clonotype itself: With a much larger clone just one base away, this may be a read error. The V and J genes are TRBV30 and TRBJ2-7; the match to TRBD1 covers 10 bases. Per germline, CDR1 GTSNPN and CDR2 SVGIG (reference sequence). The CDR3 has 13 amino acids. V lost 0 bases and J lost 4; bases outside the gene matches: 0. CDR3 nucleotides: TGTGCCTGGAGTGTGGGACAGGGGTACGAGCAGTACTTC. Its protein is CAWSVGQGYEQYF.

This clonotype was counted a few times. The chain joins TRBV12-3 or TRBV12-4 to TRBJ2-7, with D hard to call. This CDR3 spans 13 amino acids. Trimming removed 3 bases at V and 3 bases at J, with 9 bases between. CDR3 loop: CASSFPPNYEQYF. As DNA, the CDR3 is TGTGCCAGCAGTTTTCCCCCCAACTACGAGCAGTACTTC.

V gene TRBV18 combines with J gene TRBJ2-1, with 13 positions matching TRBD2. The ends lost 3 bases at V and 7 bases at J; junction bases unmatched: 3. Germline V CDR1 and CDR2: KGHSH, LQKENI. The CDR3 is 15 residues long. This chain's CDR3 is CASSPTSGRWNEQFF. CDR3 coding DNA: TGTGCCAGCTCACCGACTAGCGGGAGGTGGAATGAGCAGTTCTTC. The full variable domain, completed using reference TRBV18 and TRBJ2-1, is NAGVMQNPRHLVRRRGQEARLRCSPMKGHSHVYWYRQLPEEGLKFMVYLQKENIIDESGMPKERFSAEFPKEGPSILRIQQVVRGDSAAYFCASSPTSGRWNEQFFGPGTRLTVL.

The chain uses TRBV6-6 and TRBJ1-6; 11 bases agree with TRBD1. There are 16 residues in the CDR3. V shed 4 bases and J 7 bases; nucleotides not matched to a gene: 6. Per the germline V gene, CDR1 is MNHNY and CDR2 is SVGAGI (reference sequence). CDR3 nucleotide sequence: TGTGCCAGCAGTTCCCCGGGACAGGGGGGGAATTCACCCCTCCACTTT. Protein: CASSSPGQGGNSPLHF.